This TCR beta chain was captured in a study of T cell clonality in common variable immunodeficiency. Whole-study results and caveats: Common variable immunodeficiency TCR beta sequences reportedly had fewer deletions and N-nucleotide insertions.

Germline CDR1 SGHRS, CDR2 YFSETQ. The CDR3 has 15 residues. Trimming left V 2 bases short and J 6 bases short, with 17 bases between. This clone was seen repeatedly, ten times or more. The antigen is unknown. The read falls 3 residues short of the CDR3 end, and the missing part is taken from the germline J gene. Some clones are missing from TCRdb's copy, which holds only in-frame ones; the method was immunoSEQ multiplex PCR. In total the sample includes some 30,000 clones, none of them seen once. The source of this sequence is a human donor with common variable immunodeficiency. Sequences were obtained from peripheral blood mononuclear cells. The V gene is TRBV5-1, the J gene TRBJ1-2; no firm D call. Here the CDR3 reads CASSFQAGRQNGYTF. Incomplete CDR3 DNA: TGCGCCAGCAGCTTCCAGGCCGGCAGGCAAAATGGC.